The 23 T cell receptor beta chains below all came from one sample that was sequenced in a study of T cell responses to AZD1222 COVID-19 vaccine. Clones were sequenced by immunoSEQ multiplex PCR, and TCRdb holds only the in-frame ones, with some missing. The repertoire holds some 250,000 clones, with around 93% as singletons. Specimen: peripheral blood, collected 28 days after the second AZD1222 dose. The source of these receptors is an adult who received the AZD1222 COVID-19 vaccine.

The CDR3 protein is CASAIGGGSTDTQYF. In nucleotides, the CDR3 is TGTGCCAGTGCAATTGGAGGAGGGAGCACAGATACGCAGTATTTT. The chain joins TRBV19 to TRBJ2-3; D perhaps matches TRBD2 (6 bases). V was pared by 8 bases and J by 0 bases, with 15 bases between. CDR1 is LNHDA and CDR2 is SQIVND in the germline V gene (reference sequence). This CDR3 comprises 15 residues.

This sequence joins TRBV15 and TRBJ2-5; TRBD2 agrees at 8 bases. CDR1 is LNHNV and CDR2 is YYDKDF in the germline V gene (reference sequence). The V and J ends lost 2 bases and 5 bases, in that order; junction bases with no gene match: 7. The CDR3 spans 15 residues. DNA of the CDR3: TGTGCCACCAGCAGATCCGGGGGGGGTCTGGAGACCCAGTACTTC. Translating it yields CATSRSGGGLETQYF.

The chain is built from TRBV24-1 and TRBJ2-2; D is undetermined. Germline loops: CDR1 KGHDR, CDR2 SFDVKD. V was clipped by 7 bases and J by 2 bases, with 16 bases between them. The CDR3 spans 16 residues. CDR3 bases: TGTGCCACCAGCTCTTGGAACAGATTTAACACCGGGGAGCTGTTTTTT. Residues: CATSSWNRFNTGELFF.

The chain has TRBV27 and TRBJ2-7, with 8 bases aligning to TRBD1. In germline, CDR1 is MNHEY, CDR2 SMNVEV (reference sequence). The CDR3 length is 15 residues. V trimming: 2 bases; J trimming: 2 bases; junction bases outside the gene matches: 5. Here the CDR3 reads CASSLQGASTYEQYF. The CDR3 bases are TGTGCCAGCAGTTTACAGGGGGCAAGCACCTACGAGCAGTACTTC.

The rearrangement uses TRBV5-6 and TRBJ1-2, with unresolved D. In germline, CDR1 is SGHDT, CDR2 YYEEEE. Trimming removed 2 bases from V and 8 bases from J, with 19 bases in between. This CDR3 is 15 amino acids long. The CDR3 loop is CASSLIGIPVDGYTF. As DNA, the CDR3 is TGTGCCAGCAGCTTAATAGGGATCCCTGTTGACGGCTACACCTTC.

The chain joins TRBV25-1 to TRBJ1-4; perhaps TRBD1 as D (5 bases). The CDR3 sequence is 16 residues long. The germline V gene encodes CDR1 MGHDK and CDR2 SYGVNS. V lost 1 base to trimming and J lost 10 bases, with 19 bases between them. The CDR3 DNA is TGTGCCAGCAGTGAATCAGGAGGCGGGGGATTGGGAAAACTGTTTTTT. Its protein product is CASSESGGGGLGKLFF.

J is TRBJ1-2 and V is TRBV7-9; perhaps TRBD1 as D (5 bases). CDR1 is SEHNR and CDR2 is FQNEAQ in the germline V gene (reference sequence). V shed 5 bases and J shed 0 bases, with 10 bases lying between them. The CDR3 totals 14 residues. CDR3 residues: CASSRDGANYGYTF. The CDR3 nucleotides are TGTGCCAGCAGCCGGGACGGTGCTAACTATGGCTACACCTTC.

The V and J genes are TRBV3-1 (or the pseudogene TRBV3-2) and TRBJ2-1; D gene uncertain. V was cut by 2 bases and J by 2 bases, with 10 bases left in between. The CDR3 sequence is 15 residues long. Germline-derived CDR1 and CDR2 are LGHDT and YNNKEL (reference sequence). CDR3 sequence: CASSQLRAAYNEQFF. The CDR3, as DNA: TGTGCCAGCAGCCAACTCCGGGCCGCCTACAATGAGCAGTTCTTC.

The chain links TRBV6-1 to TRBJ1-6; the match to TRBD1 covers 7 bases. Unmatched junction bases numbered 0, after V lost 1 base and J lost 6 bases. Germline V CDR1 and CDR2: MNHNS, SASEGT. The CDR3 is made up of 14 amino acids. CDR3 residues: CASSEDRGNSPLHF. DNA of the CDR3: TGTGCCAGCAGTGAAGACAGGGGTAATTCACCCCTCCACTTT.

J is TRBJ1-1 and V is TRBV5-4; 9 positions agree with TRBD1. This CDR3 is built from 14 residues. V shed 8 bases and J 6 bases; nucleotides not matched to a gene: 11. CDR1 and CDR2 from the germline V gene are SGHNT and YYREEE (reference sequence). CDR3 DNA sequence: TGTGCCAGTATTGGACAGGGGCCTACCTCTGAAGCTTTCTTT. It encodes CASIGQGPTSEAFF.

The chain links TRBV12-3 or TRBV12-4 to TRBJ1-5; D gene unclear. The CDR3 runs to 13 residues. The V end was cut by 3 bases, the J end by 4 bases, with 7 bases between. CDR3 region: CASSLLGNQPQHF. CDR3 DNA: TGTGCCAGCAGTTTGTTGGGGAATCAGCCCCAGCATTTT.

The CDR3 loop is CASRGQDSYNEQFF. Written as DNA, the CDR3 is TGTGCCAGCAGGGGACAGGATTCCTACAATGAGCAGTTCTTC. The rearrangement joins TRBV28 to TRBJ2-1; 8 bases are a match to TRBD1. This CDR3 region has 14 residues. Germline CDR1 reads MDHEN; CDR2 reads SYDVKM. Unmatched junction bases numbered 2, after V lost 6 bases and J lost 1 base.

V is TRBV28 and J is TRBJ2-7; TRBD1 matches 7 bases. V was clipped by 3 bases and J by 8 bases; unmatched bases: 10. Germline V gene data show CDR1 as MDHEN and CDR2 as SYDVKM. The CDR3 totals 14 residues. Here the CDR3 reads CASSFPTGDVKQYF. Here the CDR3 DNA reads TGTGCCAGCAGTTTCCCAACAGGGGACGTCAAGCAGTACTTC.

The chain has TRBV15 and TRBJ1-6; D call uncertain. Trimming removed 8 bases at V and 5 bases at J, with 7 bases between. CDR3 length: 12 residues. Looked up from germline, CDR1 is LNHNV and CDR2 is YYDKDF (reference sequence). The CDR3 DNA sequence: TGTGCCACCGGGGTTAATAATTCACCCCTCCACTTT. This gives the protein CATGVNNSPLHF.

The chain employs TRBV5-1 and TRBJ1-6; 8 bases are shared with TRBD1. Germline CDR1 and CDR2: SGHRS and YFSETQ. CDR3 size: 15 residues. The J segment lost 8 bases and the V segment lost 2 bases, leaving 6 bases of the junction unmatched. CDR3 loop: CASSFGQGGDSPLHF. CDR3 coding DNA: TGCGCCAGCAGCTTCGGACAGGGTGGGGATTCACCCCTCCACTTT. Full variable domain (outside the CDR3, taken from reference TRBV5-1 and TRBJ1-6): KAGVTQTPRYLIKTRGQQVTLSCSPISGHRSVSWYQQTPGQGLQFLFEYFSETQRNKGNFPGRFSGRQFSNSRSEMNVSTLELGDSALYLCASSFGQGGDSPLHFGNGTRLTVT.

This rearrangement joins TRBV5-1 to TRBJ2-3; D may be TRBD1 (6 bases). Germline V gene data show CDR1 as SGHRS and CDR2 as YFSETQ. The CDR3 is made up of 16 amino acids. Deletions cut 0 bases from V and 1 base from J, with 12 bases between. The CDR3 DNA reads as TGCGCCAGCAGCTTGGCCAGGGGCGCGGGCACAGATACGCAGTATTTT. This gives the protein CASSLARGAGTDTQYF.

The V and J genes are TRBV19 and TRBJ1-1; D is possibly TRBD1 (6 bases). The V and J ends lost 3 bases and 4 bases respectively, with 15 bases between them. The CDR3 covers 15 residues. From germline, CDR1 is LNHDA and CDR2 SQIVND (reference sequence). The CDR3 spells CASSINGGHGTEAFF. The CDR3 DNA reads TGTGCCAGTAGTATCAACGGGGGGCATGGCACTGAAGCTTTCTTT.

This clone was counted once. The chain uses TRBV7-3 and TRBJ2-1; a weak D match, TRBD2 (6 bases). Germline V gene sequence: CDR1 SGHTA, CDR2 FQGTGA. This CDR3 contains 14 residues. Trimming pared 5 bases from V and 4 bases from J, leaving 12 bases between. The CDR3 reads CASSRSGTYNEQFF. DNA of the CDR3: TGTGCCAGCAGCCGCTCCGGGACTTACAATGAGCAGTTCTTC.

The V and J genes are TRBV4-1 and TRBJ2-7; 7 nucleotides line up with TRBD1. Germline V gene data show CDR1 as MGHRA and CDR2 as YSYEKL. V trimming: 4 bases; J trimming: 1 base; junction bases outside the gene matches: 13. The CDR3 spans 17 residues. The CDR3 sequence is CASSLNTFETGSYEQYF. The CDR3 DNA follows: TGCGCCAGCAGCCTAAACACGTTTGAGACAGGGTCCTACGAGCAGTACTTC.

The rearrangement links TRBV5-1 to TRBJ2-3, with unresolved D. There are 13 residues in the CDR3. CDR1 and CDR2 from the germline V gene are SGHRS and YFSETQ. With 0 bases removed from V and 4 bases from J, the gap between germline ends came to 6 bases. The CDR3 DNA reads TGCGCCAGCAGCTTGGAAGCGTCAGATACGCAGTATTTT. Translating gives CASSLEASDTQYF.

This clone was observed once. The chain uses TRBV28 and TRBJ1-2; the match to TRBD1 covers 9 bases. CDR1 is MDHEN, CDR2 SYDVKM, per germline. This CDR3 is built from 15 residues. The J segment lost 1 base and the V segment lost 5 bases, leaving 5 bases of the junction unmatched. This chain's CDR3 is CASSPGQGINYGYTF. CDR3 sequence (DNA): TGTGCCAGCAGTCCTGGACAGGGGATTAACTATGGCTACACCTTC.

The chain has TRBV28 and TRBJ2-1; D is unresolved. Germline V lookup: CDR1 MDHEN, CDR2 SYDVKM. The ends were cut back, 6 bases at V and 7 bases at J, with 10 bases in the middle. CDR3 length: 12 amino acids. In DNA, the CDR3 is TGTGCCAGCAGATTCTATGGGAATGAGCAGTTCTTC. It yields the protein CASRFYGNEQFF.

The CDR3 coding sequence is TGTGCCAGCAGGGCTCGGGACTCCAAGTACCAAGAGACCCAGTACTTC. This sequence encodes CASRARDSKYQETQYF. V gene TRBV2 combines with J gene TRBJ2-5; weak D call: TRBD2 (6 bases). There are 16 residues in the CDR3. Trimming took 6 bases from V and 0 from J, leaving 17 bases between them. The V gene's germline CDR1 is SNHLY and CDR2 FYNNEI.